This T cell receptor (beta chain) is from a study of cytomegalovirus exposure and HLA in healthy donors (TCRdb year 2017). Background for the entire study: According to an earlier analysis of several hundred of the donors, about 190 million T cells yielded roughly 110 million unique TCR beta sequences and about 300 Gb of sequence data. The genetic ancestry cluster associated with self-reported Caucasian donors included 65% to 90% of the approximately 410 genotyped donors. The later analysis used no new phenotypic data to find candidate immune exposures, relying instead on TCR beta sequences and their occurrence across donors. Besides the first cohort of approximately 670 subjects, a separate validation cohort made up of some 110 different subjects was used. Roughly 5 DR-DQ haplotypes were handled as single units for association and clustering, since linkage in the cohort was strong. Donor age, sex, ethnicity and CMV serostatus were compiled alongside the repertoire data. Using immunosequencing, the study profiled T cell repertoires from fewer than 700 subjects and related those repertoires to cytomegalovirus serostatus. A later genetic analysis took genome-wide SNP genotypes for about 60% of the roughly 670 donors and used that subset as a discovery cohort. Class I and class II HLA loci were covered by the typing at four-digit resolution. To study patterns of TCR occurrence, a later analysis re-analyzed previously published TCR beta repertoires from several hundred donors and added high-resolution HLA genotyping. Approximately 300 gigabases of sequencing data and roughly 81 million unique TCR sequences made up an early release that covered 500 to 700 HLA-typed donors. The study aimed to test whether cataloging public T cell receptors could reveal signatures of past pathogen exposure. All discovery cohort repertoires had been generated on a single sequencing platform. Among a few hundred genotyped donors of the cohort, an average of roughly 240,000 unique TCR beta nucleotide sequences were sequenced per donor, roughly 18% of them non-productive. In an earlier analysis of roughly 600 of the donors, high-throughput TCR beta sequencing was used to judge whether each TCR beta V gene segment behaved as functional or pseudogenic. The number of donors typed differed by locus, with about 620-630 for A, B, C, DRB1 and DQB1, 522 for DQA1, 600 to 610 for DPA1, and about 450 for DPB1. The study combined high-throughput TCR immunosequencing, statistical association of individual TCRs with disease status, and machine learning to predict cytomegalovirus infection status. The investigation overall reported the following: According to a later analysis, parvovirus B19, influenza, CMV and Epstein-Barr virus appeared linked to several top co-occurrence clusters. Some IMGT-functional V segments, including TRBV6-2 and TRBV6-3, could not be told apart with the 87-base-pair reads, so those segments were excluded. Because HLA typing was missing for some donors at each locus, association tests included only the typed subset. A later analysis found that most CMV-associated TCR beta chains appeared HLA-restricted, with HLA associations seemingly driven largely by CMV exposure. In a later analysis, HLA-associated TCR beta chains were found to be more clonally expanded and to have lower generation probabilities than equally common non-associated chains. Roughly 15 rarely observed V segments, including chromosome 9 orphons, were excluded from the earlier analysis of several hundred of the donors because counts were too low. Linkage disequilibrium might explain the correlated functional status among segregating V segments, but an unknown experimental factor could not be ruled out. When HLA alleles, especially DR and DQ, strongly co-occurred, attributing TCR associations to individual alleles was difficult. In a later genetic analysis, fewer N-insertions in productive TCRs were reported among donors in an Asian-associated ancestry cluster than the roughly 710-donor mean. An association between a missense DCLRE1C variant and V-gene and J-gene trimming of TCR beta chains was found in a later genetic analysis and replicated in an independent cohort. In this cohort, only TCR beta chains were sequenced, and detectable features were limited by the absence of alpha or paired-chain data. Broadly in line with IMGT annotations, most TCR beta V segments showed up in productive rearrangements about 87% or about 30% of the time in an earlier analysis of around 600 of the donors. Sequencing depth was assumed to be roughly uniform across donors in the presence/absence analyses, though that assumption may not hold. In a later analysis, about 17,000 TCR beta sequences were associated with specific HLA alleles at a false discovery rate of 0.05. In vitro tests confirmed that a few of the cytomegalovirus-associated TCR beta chains recognize cytomegalovirus antigens. Most TCR sequences were observed very rarely across donors, whereas some public TCRs were present in many individuals. Immune exposure information for the cohort was limited to CMV serostatus. The study gave a list of around 170 TCR beta chains associated with cytomegalovirus. The classifier was reported to diagnose cytomegalovirus status with high specificity and sensitivity in both the original cohort and the validation cohort. A further reported finding was that TCR beta sequences accurately predicted the HLA-A and HLA-B alleles for most subjects in the first cohort. A cluster of highly shared sequence variants was judged likely to represent a technical artifact of the sequencing pipeline. In a later analysis, the rate of TCR association differed among HLA loci, with DRB1 alleles having the most associated TCRs and HLA-C alleles having the fewest. The authors suggested that the approach could potentially be generalized to other disease states and immunological phenotypes.

Libraries were built with the immunoSEQ multiplex PCR assay. For the multiplex PCR, a mixture combining 60 forward primers for TCR Vbeta segments and 13 reverse primers for TCR Jbeta segments was used. A multiplex PCR assay on genomic DNA amplified the CDR3 region of rearranged TCR beta genes. The Illumina HiSeq System was used to sequence the amplified TCR beta libraries as 87-base-pair reads. In the source study's methods: A later analysis tallied some 79 million unique TCR beta chains across the 666 repertoires, and about 12 million of those chains were shared by two or more donors. A nearest-neighbor algorithm error-corrected the raw reads and collapsed the reads into unique sequences, merging closely related sequences to remove PCR and sequencing errors. To assign V, D and J gene segments, CDR3 sequences were aligned to IMGT reference sequences. For a sequence to be retained, a match of at least six nucleotides was required to both a V gene segment and a J gene segment. A rearrangement counted as productive if the CDR3 had no stop codons and remained in frame with V and J, and every other rearrangement counted as non-productive. CDR3 was defined by IMGT convention, running from the second conserved V-encoded cysteine to the conserved J-encoded phenylalanine. In an earlier analysis of around 540 of the donors, sequences lacking an unambiguous match to a single V gene segment were excluded. An earlier analysis of almost 600 of the donors classified V segments as functional when productive rearrangements were above 56.7% and as segregating when the standard deviation between donors was above 5%. A statistical classification framework was built to diagnose cytomegalovirus status from the catalog of TCR beta chain sequences. A later analysis assigned V and J genes by comparing TCR nucleotide sequences with IMGT/GENE-DB human TR gene sequences. Using the TCRdist pipeline, a later analysis assigned CDR3 sequences along with most-parsimonious VDJ recombination scenarios. In a later analysis, each TCR beta chain was defined by its CDR3 amino acid sequence together with its V-gene family, and reads lacking a unique V-gene family were excluded. As a way to deal with suspected cross-contamination and a sequencing artifact, a later analysis dropped 500 to 700 nucleotide sequences that were highly shared and had low generation probability. For each public chain, a later analysis derived a clonal expansion index from normalized ranks of inferred template counts within each repertoire. In a later analysis, generation probabilities were computed with a VDJ recombination model fitted to out-of-frame rearrangements, and the resulting probabilities were checked against IGoR. Hypergeometric tests were used in a later analysis to score TCR-TCR, TCR-HLA and TCR-CMV co-occurrence, with a repertoire-size bias correction applied to the TCR pairs. In a later analysis, false discovery rates were estimated by permuting HLA or CMV assignments 20 times. In a later analysis, co-occurring TCRs were grouped with DBSCAN, and TCRdist sequence similarity was added when clustering was performed within HLA-allele-positive subsets. Co-occurrence clustering excluded repertoires with fewer than 30,000 or more than 120,000 public chains, plus five with anomalous nucleotide sharing. Entries here come from immuneACCESS through TCRdb and include only in-frame sequences with V and J called. Some clones fail to appear in such tables; in the studies checked, an unresolved V gene covers under half of the shortfall, and the cause of the remainder is unknown. V, J and clone size derive from that table, while D and trimming were established from the DNA sequence. This sample is represented by approximately 170,000 clones; 80% to 85% of them were singletons. 0.95% to 1.5% of the sample goes to the ten largest clones.

In total, roughly 670 healthy bone marrow donors made up the cohort. At the time of sampling, every cohort member was nominally healthy, though immune exposures that went unrecorded were likely present. The donor was CMV seronegative and was included in the group of 352 seronegative cohort members. A peripheral blood sample was provided by each donor, and peripheral blood mononuclear cells were used for TCR beta sequencing. Genomic DNA was extracted from the blood cell samples with the Qiagen DNeasy Blood Extraction Kit. From V the trimming removes 6 bases and from J it removes 5 bases, while the gene matches leave 13 bases of the junction unaccounted for. Including the terminal cysteine and phenylalanine, the CDR3 comprises 17 residues. Only the CDR3 region is kept as DNA, spanning 51 bases read in frame from base 1. CDR1 is given as SGHRS and CDR2 as YFSETQ, both from the germline V gene. Comment on this clone: Its antigen is currently not known. No qualities accompany the bases; no much larger clone lies one base away.

Material: PBMCs. The V and J segments used are TRBV5-1 and TRBJ2-2, and 10 junctional nucleotides match TRBD2. The source of this sequence is a boy aged 2 to 9 in good health and CMV-seronegative. The DNA reads TGCGCCAGCAATCCCGCGAGGGCTAGCGGGAGTACCGGGGAGCTGTTTTTT. Translated, this is CASNPARASGSTGELFF. Joined to the reference TRBV5-1 and TRBJ2-2 proteins, this CDR3 gives the full variable domain: KAGVTQTPRYLIKTRGQQVTLSCSPISGHRSVSWYQQTPGQGLQFLFEYFSETQRNKGNFPGRFSGRQFSNSRSEMNVSTLELGDSALYLCASNPARASGSTGELFFGEGSRLTVL.